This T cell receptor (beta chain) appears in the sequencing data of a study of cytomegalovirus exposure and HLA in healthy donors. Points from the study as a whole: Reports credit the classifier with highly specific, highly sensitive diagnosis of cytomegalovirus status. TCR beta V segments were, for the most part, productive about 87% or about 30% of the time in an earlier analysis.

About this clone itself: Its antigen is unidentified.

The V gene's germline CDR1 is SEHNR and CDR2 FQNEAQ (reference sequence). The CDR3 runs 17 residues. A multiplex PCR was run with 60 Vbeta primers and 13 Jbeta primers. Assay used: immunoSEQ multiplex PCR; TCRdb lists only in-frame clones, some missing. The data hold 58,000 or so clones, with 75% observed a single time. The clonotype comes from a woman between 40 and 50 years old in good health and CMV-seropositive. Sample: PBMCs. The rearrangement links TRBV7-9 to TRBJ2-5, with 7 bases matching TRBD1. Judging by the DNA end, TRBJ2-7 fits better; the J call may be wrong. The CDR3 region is CASSLDLGLTGINEQYF. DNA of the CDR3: TGTGCCAGCAGCTTAGACCTCGGCTTGACAGGGATCAACGAGCAGTACTTC.